This T cell receptor (beta chain) comes out of a study of Ad26.COV2.S vaccination and SARS-CoV-2 variants. Whole-study results and caveats: Post-vaccination spike-specific CD8+ and CD4+ T cell responses reportedly had substantial breadth.

Documented treatment: approximately 18 received Ad26.COV2.S at low or high dose, single or two shots; several received placebo; per-sample allocation not given. Following the first vaccine or placebo injection, samples were taken on day 63. The repertoire was sequenced with immunoSEQ multiplex PCR; TCRdb's copy has only in-frame clones and lacks some. The sample has around 400,000 clones, 80% to 95% seen once; the top ten hold 12%. Comments on this clone: Its cognate antigen is unknown.

The ends were cut back, 4 bases at V and 2 bases at J, with 8 bases in the middle. This CDR3 region has 13 residues. Germline V lookup: CDR1 SGHAT, CDR2 FQNNGV. This sequence joins TRBV11-2 and TRBJ1-1, with D unclear. The source of this sequence is a person aged 18-60 years who received the Ad26.COV2.S COVID-19 vaccine or a placebo. The starting material was peripheral blood, obtained in a trial of Ad26.COV2.S vaccine versus placebo. CDR3 DNA: TGTGCCAGCAGCTCTACAGTTAACACTGAAGCTTTCTTT. As protein: CASSSTVNTEAFF. Full variable domain (missing parts from reference TRBV11-2 and TRBJ1-1): EAGVAQSPRYKIIEKRQSVAFWCNPISGHATLYWYQQILGQGPKLLIQFQNNGVVDDSQLPKDRFSAERLKGVDSTLKIQPAKLEDSAVYLCASSSTVNTEAFFGQGTRLTVV.